This entry lists 28 T cell receptor beta chains sequenced from one sample in a study of shared clonotypes between healthy human individuals. Here immunoSEQ multiplex PCR was the method, and the copy in TCRdb shows in-frame clones only, minus some. Of about a million clones listed, around three quarters were seen once; the top ten hold about 1.5%. Sequenced material: memory CD4+ T cells sorted from blood. The subset is: CD45RA-negative fraction. These receptors all come from a man younger than 30 in good health.

In its sample, this clone was seen once. The chain links TRBV28 to TRBJ1-2; 7 nucleotides agree with TRBD1. The V and J ends lost 2 bases and 4 bases, in that order; junction bases with no gene match: 7. Germline lookup yields CDR1 MDHEN and CDR2 SYDVKM. This CDR3 contains 15 residues. The DNA of the CDR3 is TGTGCCAGCAGTTTAAATGGGGGACAGAGCTATGGCTACACCTTC. It is translated as CASSLNGGQSYGYTF.

This chain joins TRBV6-6 and TRBJ2-1; maybe TRBD1 (5 bases). Germline values: CDR1 MNHNY, CDR2 SVGAGI (reference sequence). The CDR3 loop spans 13 amino acids. V dropped 7 bases and J dropped 4 bases, with 11 bases sitting between them. The CDR3 nucleotides are TGTGCCAGCACCAAGACAGATTACAATGAGCAGTTCTTC. This sequence encodes CASTKTDYNEQFF.

The chain joins TRBV2 to TRBJ1-3, with 7 bases lining up with TRBD1. Germline loops: CDR1 SNHLY, CDR2 FYNNEI. CDR3 size: 17 residues. J gave up 3 bases and V 6 bases, and 14 bases lay outside the gene matches. The CDR3 here is CASRKGTEAPGGNTIYF. For the CDR3, the DNA is TGTGCCAGCAGGAAAGGGACAGAGGCCCCAGGTGGAAACACCATATATTTT.

V is TRBV7-2 and J is TRBJ1-2; 8 nucleotides line up with TRBD1. The germline V gene encodes CDR1 SGHTA and CDR2 FQGNSA. Trimming removed 7 bases from V and 2 bases from J; junction bases left unmatched: 9. CDR3 length: 15 amino acids. CDR3 amino acids: CASTRQGHLNYGYTF. The CDR3 nucleotides read TGTGCCAGCACCCGACAGGGGCACCTGAACTATGGCTACACCTTC.

This clone turned up a few times. The V gene is TRBV6-1, the J gene TRBJ2-7; tentatively, D is TRBD1 (5 bases). Trimming took off 5 bases at V and 2 bases at J, with 10 bases between the two ends. CDR3 length: 13 residues. Germline assignment: CDR1 MNHNS and CDR2 SASEGT. The CDR3 DNA follows: TGTGCCAGCAGTACAGGTGTCCCCTACGAGCAGTACTTC. This sequence encodes CASSTGVPYEQYF.

The V gene is TRBV27, the J gene TRBJ1-1; 8 nucleotides match TRBD1. Per germline, CDR1 MNHEY and CDR2 SMNVEV (reference sequence). V was pared by 5 bases and J by 1 base, with 6 bases of the junction left unmatched. The CDR3 covers 15 residues. CDR3 nucleotide sequence: TGTGCCAGCAGTCCCCAGGGGGCCCCGAACACTGAAGCTTTCTTT. Protein product: CASSPQGAPNTEAFF.

The chain joins TRBV2 to TRBJ2-7, with 7 bases aligning to TRBD1. The V gene end was trimmed by 7 bases and the J gene end by 2 bases; junction bases not matched to a gene: 5. This CDR3 is built from 13 residues. Germline V gene data show CDR1 as SNHLY and CDR2 as FYNNEI. CDR3 amino acids: CASMDRLAYEQYF. In DNA, the CDR3 is TGTGCCAGCATGGACAGGCTCGCCTACGAGCAGTACTTC.

The count of this clone is one. This chain links TRBV11-3 with TRBJ1-1, with D possibly matching TRBD1 (5 bases). The V gene's germline CDR1 is SGHNT and CDR2 YENEEA. The CDR3 extends over 16 amino acids. V dropped 1 base and J dropped 4 bases, with 16 bases sitting between them. CDR3 DNA sequence: TGTGCCAGCAGCTTAGCCCCGATGGCAGGGAGCACTGAAGCTTTCTTT. Translated: CASSLAPMAGSTEAFF.

J is TRBJ2-6 and V is TRBV30; TRBD2 might be the D (7 bases). V lost 2 bases and J 6 bases, leaving 14 bases between the germline ends. This CDR3 is 15 amino acids long. Germline CDR1 reads GTSNPN; CDR2 reads SVGIG (reference sequence). This chain's CDR3 is CAWSPGGFAANVLTF. DNA for the CDR3: TGTGCCTGGAGTCCGGGGGGCTTTGCGGCCAACGTCCTGACTTTC. Full variable domain (outside the CDR3, taken from reference TRBV30 and TRBJ2-6): SQTIHQWPATLVQPVGSPLSLECTVEGTSNPNLYWYRQAAGRGLQLLFYSVGIGQISSEVPQNLSASRPQDRQFILSSKKLLLSDSGFYLCAWSPGGFAANVLTFGAGSRLTVL.

This rearrangement joins TRBV7-2 to TRBJ1-2; D not resolved. The CDR3 is 19 residues long. V lost 2 bases, J lost 4 bases, and 26 bases lay in between. Germline V lookup: CDR1 SGHTA, CDR2 FQGNSA. The CDR3 nucleotides are TGTGCCAGCAGCTTACACCACGGCCAGGCCCTCGTTCTCCCCTATGGCTACACCTTC. This codes for CASSLHHGQALVLPYGYTF. The full variable domain, in which reference TRBV7-2 and TRBJ1-2 provide the parts outside the CDR3, is GAGVSQSPSNKVTEKGKDVELRCDPISGHTALYWYRQSLGQGLEFLIYFQGNSAPDKSGLPSDRFSAERTGGSVSTLTIQRTQQEDSAVYLCASSLHHGQALVLPYGYTFGSGTRLTVV.

V usage is TRBV6-1 and J usage is TRBJ1-5, with D hard to call. V lost 1 base and J lost 2, with 6 bases in between. CDR3 length: 14 residues. Germline-derived CDR1 and CDR2 are MNHNS and SASEGT. This CDR3 is CASSEDGGNQPQHF. In DNA, the CDR3 is TGTGCCAGCAGTGAAGACGGGGGCAATCAGCCCCAGCATTTT.

The V gene is TRBV5-1, the J gene TRBJ2-2; D is possibly TRBD2 (6 bases). The V gene lost 4 bases and the J gene lost 5 bases, with 18 bases spanning the gap. The germline CDR1 and CDR2 sequences are SGHRS and YFSETQ. This CDR3 is built from 16 residues. The CDR3 region has the DNA TGCGCCAGCAGCCCGGATCCGGGACTTCAAACCGGGGAGCTGTTTTTT. The encoded protein is CASSPDPGLQTGELFF. The full variable domain, with the rest looked up from reference TRBV5-1 and TRBJ2-2, is KAGVTQTPRYLIKTRGQQVTLSCSPISGHRSVSWYQQTPGQGLQFLFEYFSETQRNKGNFPGRFSGRQFSNSRSEMNVSTLELGDSALYLCASSPDPGLQTGELFFGEGSRLTVL.

This clone occurred a few times. The V call is TRBV19, the J call TRBJ1-4; maybe TRBD1 (6 bases). CDR3 length: 15 residues. Germline CDR1 is LNHDA and CDR2 is SQIVND (reference sequence). V lost 5 bases, J lost 6 bases, and 16 bases lay in between. The CDR3 nucleotides are TGTGCCAGTAGTTCCTGGACAGTAGGGGATGAAAAACTGTTTTTT. Protein sequence: CASSSWTVGDEKLFF.

V usage is TRBV6-1 and J usage is TRBJ2-2; no clear D. The V gene's germline CDR1 is MNHNS and CDR2 SASEGT. CDR3 length: 11 residues. V was shortened by 7 bases and J by 5 bases, with 5 bases between the two germline ends. In nucleotides, the CDR3 is TGTGCCAGCACGCGGACCGGGGAGCTGTTTTTT. Amino acids: CASTRTGELFF.

V and J are TRBV5-1 and TRBJ1-1, with 8 bases fitting TRBD1. CDR3 size: 14 residues. The germline gives CDR1 SGHRS, CDR2 YFSETQ. The J segment lost 6 bases and the V segment lost 4 bases, leaving 8 bases of the junction unmatched. CDR3 sequence: CASSLKQGVAEAFF. The CDR3 bases are TGCGCCAGCAGCCTTAAACAGGGGGTTGCTGAAGCTTTCTTT. Together with reference TRBV5-1 and TRBJ1-1, the CDR3 gives the full variable domain: KAGVTQTPRYLIKTRGQQVTLSCSPISGHRSVSWYQQTPGQGLQFLFEYFSETQRNKGNFPGRFSGRQFSNSRSEMNVSTLELGDSALYLCASSLKQGVAEAFFGQGTRLTVV.

The chain is built from TRBV6-5 and TRBJ1-5; D uncertain. The CDR3 is made up of 14 amino acids. Trimming pared 2 bases from V and 1 base from J, leaving 6 bases between. Looked up from germline, CDR1 is MNHEY and CDR2 is SVGAGI. In DNA, the CDR3 is TGTGCCAGCAGTTACGGGCTAAGCAATCAGCCCCAGCATTTT. Its protein product is CASSYGLSNQPQHF.

The gene calls are TRBV12-5 and TRBJ2-3; D is unclear. Germline V lookup: CDR1 LGHNT, CDR2 FRNRAP. V gave up 3 bases and J gave up 1 base, with 8 bases separating them. This CDR3 is 14 amino acids long. The CDR3 protein is CASGFWQGTDTQYF. CDR3 in DNA: TGTGCTAGTGGTTTTTGGCAGGGCACAGATACGCAGTATTTT.

The chain is built from TRBV15 and TRBJ2-1; TRBD2 matches at 7 bases. The CDR3 has 16 residues. CDR1 is LNHNV, CDR2 YYDKDF, per germline (reference sequence). V lost 5 bases to trimming and J lost 7 bases; unmatched junction nucleotides: 14. CDR3 bases: TGTGCCACCAGCGGGGCTCTAGCGGAGTTTTTAAATGAGCAGTTCTTC. Protein product: CATSGALAEFLNEQFF.

This clone was observed a single time. The gene calls are TRBV6-5 and TRBJ1-5; D remains unclear. The CDR3 is 16 residues long. The V gene's germline CDR1 is MNHEY and CDR2 SVGAGI. Trimming shortened V by 0 bases and J by 1 base, and 10 bases separated the two germline ends. DNA for the CDR3: TGTGCCAGCAGTTACTCGAGGGAGCCAAGCAATCAGCCCCAGCATTTT. Translation: CASSYSREPSNQPQHF.

As for this clone: One junction end disagrees with the germline gene, perhaps due to a read error. The chain employs TRBV28 and TRBJ1-2; perhaps TRBD1 as D (5 bases). Germline-derived CDR1 and CDR2 are MDHEN and SYDVKM. The length of the CDR3 is 14 residues. CDR3 in DNA: TGTGCCAGCAGTTTTACTCGGGGCAAACTGGAGTCAGGCTTC. As protein: CASSFTRGKLESGF.

This clone has only one observation. This sequence joins TRBV4-1 and TRBJ2-3; no clear D gene. The CDR3 has 12 amino acids. V was trimmed by 5 bases and J by 4 bases, leaving 7 bases between them. Germline CDR1 reads MGHRA; CDR2 reads YSYEKL. The CDR3, as DNA: TGCGCCAGCAGCGCCGCCCCAGATACGCAGTATTTT. It is translated as CASSAAPDTQYF.

This clone was observed many times. The chain couples TRBV15 to TRBJ2-7; maybe TRBD2 (6 bases). The CDR3 is made up of 15 amino acids. Trimming cost V 3 bases and J 3 bases, with 15 bases left between them. Per germline, CDR1 LNHNV and CDR2 YYDKDF (reference sequence). The CDR3 DNA follows: TGTGCCACCAGCAGGGAGGAGGGCGCGATCTACGAGCAGTACTTC. It encodes CATSREEGAIYEQYF.

This clone appeared once. This rearrangement joins TRBV2 to TRBJ2-5, with D possibly TRBD1 on 6 matching bases. Germline V lookup: CDR1 SNHLY, CDR2 FYNNEI. The V end lost 5 bases, the J end lost 7 bases, and 14 bases lay between the germline ends. The CDR3 is 13 amino acids. This CDR3 is CASSSQGTGTQYF. The CDR3 DNA reads TGTGCCAGCAGTTCTCAGGGGACGGGGACCCAGTACTTC.

The chain employs TRBV5-1 and TRBJ2-1, with D maybe TRBD2 (5 bases). Per germline, CDR1 SGHRS and CDR2 YFSETQ. The V end lost 1 base, the J end lost 4 bases, and 9 bases lay between the germline ends. The CDR3 length is 14 residues. This CDR3 reads CASSLLDLYNEQFF. In DNA form, the CDR3 reads TGCGCCAGCAGCTTGCTGGACTTATACAATGAGCAGTTCTTC.

V usage is TRBV6-5 and J usage is TRBJ2-1, with TRBD1 matching 7 bases. The V gene end was trimmed by 5 bases and the J gene end by 3 bases; junction bases not matched to a gene: 1. The CDR3 runs 13 residues. CDR1 is MNHEY and CDR2 is SVGAGI in the germline V gene. The CDR3 coding sequence is TGTGCCAGCAGTGGGACAGTCTACAATGAGCAGTTCTTC. Amino acid sequence: CASSGTVYNEQFF.

V and J are TRBV10-1 and TRBJ2-1; no reliable D call. V was shortened by 0 bases and J by 9 bases, with 9 bases between the two germline ends. This CDR3 comprises 13 residues. CDR1 and CDR2 (germline): WNHNN, SYGVQD (reference sequence). Written as DNA, the CDR3 is TGCGCCAGCAGTGAGTCGACCGGGCCTGAGCAGTTCTTC. This encodes CASSESTGPEQFF.

The chain couples TRBV7-2 to TRBJ1-1; the match to TRBD1 covers 9 bases. CDR1 is SGHTA, CDR2 FQGNSA, per germline. The CDR3 runs 15 residues. The J segment lost 2 bases and the V segment lost 4 bases, leaving 5 bases of the junction unmatched. The CDR3 loop is CASSYGTGINTEAFF. The CDR3 nucleotides read TGTGCCAGCAGCTACGGGACAGGGATAAACACTGAAGCTTTCTTT.

CDR3 in DNA: TGTGCCACCCAGGACAGGGCCGTCGGGCAGTACTTC. It specifies CATQDRAVGQYF. The chain joins TRBV6-5 to TRBJ2-7; 8 nucleotides match TRBD1. Trimming took 10 bases from V and 9 from J; bases not matched to a gene: 11. The CDR3 contains 12 residues. Per the germline V gene, CDR1 is MNHEY and CDR2 is SVGAGI.